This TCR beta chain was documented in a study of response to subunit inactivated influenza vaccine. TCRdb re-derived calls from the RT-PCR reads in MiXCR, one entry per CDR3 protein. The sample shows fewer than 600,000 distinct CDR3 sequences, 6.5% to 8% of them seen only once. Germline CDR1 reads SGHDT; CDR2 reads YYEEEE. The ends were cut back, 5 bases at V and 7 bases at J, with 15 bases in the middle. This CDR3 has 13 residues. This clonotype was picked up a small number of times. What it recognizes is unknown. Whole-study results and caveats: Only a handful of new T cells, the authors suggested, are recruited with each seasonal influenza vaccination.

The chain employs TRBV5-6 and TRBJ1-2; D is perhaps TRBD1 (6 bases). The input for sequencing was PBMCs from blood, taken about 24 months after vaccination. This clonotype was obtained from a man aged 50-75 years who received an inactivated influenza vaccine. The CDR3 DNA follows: TGTGCCAGCAGATTTGGGGGGGCCAGTGGCTACACCTTC. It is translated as CASRFGGASGYTF.